These T cell receptor beta chains were read from a single sample in a study of blood T cell repertoires in COVID-19. The table came from immunoSEQ multiplex PCR; TCRdb's copy has only in-frame clones and leaves some out. The sample includes about 160,000 clones, about 87% seen only once; the top ten take under 5%. Material for sequencing was peripheral blood. These receptors all come from a woman in her fifties or sixties who had recovered from COVID-19. Each CDR3 is given with its conserved first and last residue. The order of the fields is V gene, clone size, J gene, D gene, CDR3 protein, CDR3 DNA. The D gene is left open where the match is weak. For some rows the clone size is stated as once, few or many, or as a class when expanded; others skip it.

v_call: TRBV5-6; clone_size: few; j_call: TRBJ2-7; d_call: TRBD2; cdr3_aa: CASSRRTSGGWQQYF; cdr3_nt: TGTGCCAGCAGCCGTCGGACTAGCGGGGGATGGCAGCAGTACTTC
v_call: TRBV7-2; clone_size: .; j_call: TRBJ2-5; d_call: TRBD2; cdr3_aa: CASSNLAGFQETQYF; cdr3_nt: TGTGCCAGCAGCAACTTAGCGGGTTTCCAAGAGACCCAGTACTTC
v_call: TRBV5-6; clone_size: .; j_call: TRBJ2-2; d_call: TRBD1; cdr3_aa: CASSLVGTGGQTGELFF; cdr3_nt: TGTGCCAGCAGCTTGGTGGGGACAGGGGGCCAAACCGGGGAGCTGTTTTTT
v_call: TRBV20-1; clone_size: few; j_call: TRBJ2-7; d_call: .; cdr3_aa: CSARQSYEQYF; cdr3_nt: TGCAGTGCTAGACAGTCCTACGAGCAGTACTTC
v_call: TRBV14; clone_size: .; j_call: TRBJ1-1; d_call: TRBD1; cdr3_aa: CASSQDIWDREAFF; cdr3_nt: TGTGCCAGCAGCCAAGATATATGGGACAGGGAGGCTTTCTTT
v_call: TRBV3-1/TRBV3-2; clone_size: .; j_call: TRBJ2-5; d_call: TRBD2; cdr3_aa: CASSQGSSGDPGGETQYF; cdr3_nt: TGTGCCAGCAGCCAGGGTTCTAGCGGGGACCCCGGGGGAGAGACCCAGTACTTC
v_call: TRBV19; clone_size: .; j_call: TRBJ1-1; d_call: .; cdr3_aa: CASSIGGGNTEAFF; cdr3_nt: TGTGCCAGTAGTATTGGAGGTGGGAACACTGAAGCTTTCTTT
v_call: TRBV5-1; clone_size: .; j_call: TRBJ1-5; d_call: TRBD1; cdr3_aa: CASSPTGNQPQHF; cdr3_nt: TGCGCCAGCAGCCCGACAGGGAATCAGCCCCAGCATTTT
v_call: TRBV2; clone_size: .; j_call: TRBJ2-3; d_call: .; cdr3_aa: CASRDIDWPTTDTQYF; cdr3_nt: TGTGCCAGCAGGGATATAGACTGGCCAACCACAGATACGCAGTATTTT
v_call: TRBV9; clone_size: .; j_call: TRBJ2-7; d_call: .; cdr3_aa: CASSRQSLGNYEQYF; cdr3_nt: TGTGCCAGCAGCCGGCAGAGCCTCGGGAACTACGAGCAGTACTTC
v_call: TRBV12-2; clone_size: .; j_call: TRBJ1-1; d_call: .; cdr3_aa: CASRLTGTGVNTEAFF; cdr3_nt: TGTGCAAGTCGCTTGACCGGGACAGGGGTGAACACTGAAGCTTTCTTT
v_call: TRBV7-9; clone_size: .; j_call: TRBJ1-2; d_call: .; cdr3_aa: CASSLARGGPYGYTF; cdr3_nt: TGTGCCAGCAGCTTAGCGCGGGGGGGGCCGTATGGCTACACCTTC
v_call: TRBV7-8; clone_size: .; j_call: TRBJ1-5; d_call: .; cdr3_aa: CASSLGRTGSSQPQHF; cdr3_nt: TGTGCCAGCAGCTTAGGTCGTACAGGGTCGAGTCAGCCCCAGCATTTT
v_call: TRBV18; clone_size: .; j_call: TRBJ1-2; d_call: TRBD1; cdr3_aa: CASSPSRDRNYGYTF; cdr3_nt: TGTGCCAGCTCACCGTCCCGGGACAGGAACTATGGCTACACCTTC
v_call: TRBV11-3; clone_size: .; j_call: TRBJ2-3; d_call: TRBD2; cdr3_aa: CASSTAPGLLTDTQYF; cdr3_nt: TGTGCCAGCAGCACCGCGCCGGGACTACTAACAGATACGCAGTATTTT
v_call: TRBV5-1; clone_size: .; j_call: TRBJ2-5; d_call: .; cdr3_aa: CASSLGVGETQYF; cdr3_nt: TGCGCCAGCAGTCTGGGAGTTGGCGAGACCCAGTACTTC
v_call: TRBV5-1; clone_size: .; j_call: TRBJ1-3; d_call: .; cdr3_aa: CASSVDSYSGNTIYF; cdr3_nt: TGCGCCAGCAGCGTGGACAGCTACTCTGGAAACACCATATATTTT
v_call: TRBV5-5; clone_size: .; j_call: TRBJ2-3; d_call: .; cdr3_aa: CASTLRYYLFSTDTQYF; cdr3_nt: TGTGCCAGCACCCTTAGGTACTACCTATTTAGCACAGATACGCAGTATTTT
v_call: TRBV27; clone_size: once; j_call: TRBJ2-7; d_call: .; cdr3_aa: CASSSRNRGVAEQYF; cdr3_nt: TGTGCCAGCAGTTCCCGGAATAGGGGTGTCGCCGAGCAGTACTTC
v_call: TRBV7-6; clone_size: once; j_call: TRBJ2-5; d_call: TRBD2; cdr3_aa: CASSSTSGGSQYF; cdr3_nt: TGTGCCAGCAGCTCGACTAGCGGGGGTTCCCAGTACTTC
v_call: TRBV28; clone_size: .; j_call: TRBJ2-7; d_call: .; cdr3_aa: CASEGVGSYEQYF; cdr3_nt: TGTGCCAGCGAAGGGGTAGGGTCCTACGAGCAGTACTTC
v_call: TRBV7-9; clone_size: .; j_call: TRBJ2-1; d_call: .; cdr3_aa: CASSTPSWPKGGGTSYNEQFF; cdr3_nt: TGTGCCAGCAGCACCCCTTCTTGGCCAAAGGGTGGGGGGACCTCCTACAATGAGCAGTTCTTC
v_call: TRBV27; clone_size: .; j_call: TRBJ2-7; d_call: TRBD1; cdr3_aa: CASSGGTGGDEQYF; cdr3_nt: TGTGCCAGCAGTGGCGGGACAGGGGGTGACGAGCAGTACTTC
v_call: TRBV12-3/TRBV12-4; clone_size: .; j_call: TRBJ2-5; d_call: .; cdr3_aa: CASSFTGWETQYF; cdr3_nt: TGTGCCAGCAGTTTTACAGGGTGGGAGACCCAGTACTTC
v_call: TRBV19; clone_size: .; j_call: TRBJ2-1; d_call: .; cdr3_aa: CASTHLGDYNEQFF; cdr3_nt: TGTGCCAGTACCCATTTGGGCGACTACAATGAGCAGTTCTTC
v_call: TRBV6-5; clone_size: .; j_call: TRBJ2-7; d_call: TRBD1; cdr3_aa: CASSPQQGSYEQYF; cdr3_nt: TGTGCCAGCAGTCCTCAACAGGGGAGCTACGAGCAGTACTTC
v_call: TRBV2; clone_size: once; j_call: TRBJ2-7; d_call: TRBD1; cdr3_aa: CASSWGQGDSYEQYF; cdr3_nt: TGTGCCAGCAGTTGGGGACAGGGGGACTCCTACGAGCAGTACTTC
v_call: TRBV13; clone_size: .; j_call: TRBJ2-2; d_call: .; cdr3_aa: CASSLRLTINTGELFF; cdr3_nt: TGTGCCAGCAGCTTGCGACTAACGATCAACACCGGGGAGCTGTTTTTT
v_call: TRBV5-8; clone_size: .; j_call: TRBJ1-4; d_call: TRBD1; cdr3_aa: CASSSQGLENEKLFF; cdr3_nt: TGTGCCAGCAGCTCACAGGGGTTAGAGAATGAAAAACTGTTTTTT
v_call: TRBV5-1; clone_size: .; j_call: TRBJ2-5; d_call: .; cdr3_aa: CASSLVEEVTQYF; cdr3_nt: TGCGCCAGCAGCTTGGTTGAAGAGGTGACCCAGTACTTC